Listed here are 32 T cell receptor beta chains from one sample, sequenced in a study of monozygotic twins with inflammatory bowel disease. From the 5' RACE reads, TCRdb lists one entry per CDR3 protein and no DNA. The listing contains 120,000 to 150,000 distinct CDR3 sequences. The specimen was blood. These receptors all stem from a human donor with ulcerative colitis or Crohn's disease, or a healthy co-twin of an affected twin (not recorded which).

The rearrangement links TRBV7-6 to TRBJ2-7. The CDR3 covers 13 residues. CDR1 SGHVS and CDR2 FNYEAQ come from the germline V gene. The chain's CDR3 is CASSIDRNDEQYF.

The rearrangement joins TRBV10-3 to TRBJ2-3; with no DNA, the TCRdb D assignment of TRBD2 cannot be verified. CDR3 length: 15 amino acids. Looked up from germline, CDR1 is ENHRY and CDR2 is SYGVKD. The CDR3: CASLPSGVSTDTQYF.

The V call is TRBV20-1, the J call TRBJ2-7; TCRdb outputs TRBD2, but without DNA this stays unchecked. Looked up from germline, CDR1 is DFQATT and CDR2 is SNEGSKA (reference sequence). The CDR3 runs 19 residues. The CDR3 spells CSASCLAGGHRPRSYEQYF.

The chain's CDR3 is CASSLAGQGDTGELFF. This rearrangement joins TRBV5-6 to TRBJ2-2; absent DNA, TCRdb's TRBD1 call cannot be checked. The CDR3 is 16 residues long. Germline loops: CDR1 SGHDT, CDR2 YYEEEE.

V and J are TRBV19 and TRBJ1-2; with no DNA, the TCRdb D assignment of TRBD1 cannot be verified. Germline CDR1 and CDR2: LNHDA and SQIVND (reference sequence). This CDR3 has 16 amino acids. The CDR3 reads CASSILPQGRVYGYTF.

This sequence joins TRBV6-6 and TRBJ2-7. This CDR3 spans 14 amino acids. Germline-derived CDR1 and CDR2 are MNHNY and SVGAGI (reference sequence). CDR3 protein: CASSYSRGPYEQYF.

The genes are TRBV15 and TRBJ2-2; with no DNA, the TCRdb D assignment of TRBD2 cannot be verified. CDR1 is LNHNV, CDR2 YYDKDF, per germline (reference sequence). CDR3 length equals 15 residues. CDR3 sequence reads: CATKSGRVTTGELFF.

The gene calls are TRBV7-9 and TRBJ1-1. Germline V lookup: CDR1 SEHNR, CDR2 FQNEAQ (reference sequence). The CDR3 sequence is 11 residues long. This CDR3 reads CASSALEGAFF.

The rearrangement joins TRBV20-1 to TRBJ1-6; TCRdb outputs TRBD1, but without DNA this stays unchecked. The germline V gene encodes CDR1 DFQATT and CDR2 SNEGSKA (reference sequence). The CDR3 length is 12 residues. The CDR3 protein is CSAFDRASPLHF.

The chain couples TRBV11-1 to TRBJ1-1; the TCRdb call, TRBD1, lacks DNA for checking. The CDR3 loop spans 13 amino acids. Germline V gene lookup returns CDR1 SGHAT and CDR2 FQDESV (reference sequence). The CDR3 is CASSWDRGTEAFF.

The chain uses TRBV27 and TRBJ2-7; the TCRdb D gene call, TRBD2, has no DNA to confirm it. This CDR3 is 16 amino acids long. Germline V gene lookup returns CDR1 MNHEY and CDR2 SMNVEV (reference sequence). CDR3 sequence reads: CASSLLRTSGGYEQYF.

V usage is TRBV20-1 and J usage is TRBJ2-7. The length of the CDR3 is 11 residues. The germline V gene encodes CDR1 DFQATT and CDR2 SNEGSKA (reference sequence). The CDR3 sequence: CSARDFYEQYF.

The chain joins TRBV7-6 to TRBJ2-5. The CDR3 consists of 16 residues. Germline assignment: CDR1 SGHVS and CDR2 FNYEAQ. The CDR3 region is CASSLSTSQRLETQYF.

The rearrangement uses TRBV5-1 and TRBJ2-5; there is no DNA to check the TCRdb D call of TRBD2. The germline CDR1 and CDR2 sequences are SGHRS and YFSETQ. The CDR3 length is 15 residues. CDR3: CASSLGVAGSETQYF.

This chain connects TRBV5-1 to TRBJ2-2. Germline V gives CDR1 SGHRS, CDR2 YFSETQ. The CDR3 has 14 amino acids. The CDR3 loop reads CASSLGAENGELFF.

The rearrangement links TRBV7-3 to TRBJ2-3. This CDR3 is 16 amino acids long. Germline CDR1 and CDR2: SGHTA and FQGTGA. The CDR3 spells CASSVQGYAGTDTQYF. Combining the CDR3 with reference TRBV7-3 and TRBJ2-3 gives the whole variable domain GAGVSQTPSNKVTEKGKYVELRCDPISGHTALYWYRQSLGQGPEFLIYFQGTGAADDSGLPNDRFFAVRPEGSVSTLKIQRTERGDSAVYLCASSVQGYAGTDTQYFGPGTRLTVL.

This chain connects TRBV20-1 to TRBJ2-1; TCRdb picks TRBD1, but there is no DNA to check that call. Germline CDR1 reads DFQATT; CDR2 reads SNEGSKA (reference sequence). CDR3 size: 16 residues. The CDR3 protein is CSARPRTGGSYNEQFF.

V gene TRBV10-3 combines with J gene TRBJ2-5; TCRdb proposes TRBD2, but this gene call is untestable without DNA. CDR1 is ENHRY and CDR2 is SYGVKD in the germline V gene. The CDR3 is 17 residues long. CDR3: CATSGLAGADRWETQYF.

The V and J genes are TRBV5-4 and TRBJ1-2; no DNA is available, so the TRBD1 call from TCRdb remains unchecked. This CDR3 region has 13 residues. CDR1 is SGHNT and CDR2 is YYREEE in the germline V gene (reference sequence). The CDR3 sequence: CASSPAGADGYTF.

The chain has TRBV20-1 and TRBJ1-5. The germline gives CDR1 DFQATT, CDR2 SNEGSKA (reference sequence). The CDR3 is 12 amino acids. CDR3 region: CSATTSNQPQHF.

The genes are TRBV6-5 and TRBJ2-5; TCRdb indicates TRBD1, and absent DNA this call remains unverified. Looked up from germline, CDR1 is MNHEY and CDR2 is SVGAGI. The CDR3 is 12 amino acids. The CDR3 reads CATGTAGETQYF.

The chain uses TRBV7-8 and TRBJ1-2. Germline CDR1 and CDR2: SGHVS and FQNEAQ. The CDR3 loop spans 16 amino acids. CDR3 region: CASSLRPDPYPYGYTF.

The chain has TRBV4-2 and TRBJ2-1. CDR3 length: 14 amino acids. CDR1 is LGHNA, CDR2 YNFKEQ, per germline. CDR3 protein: CASSQRGIYNEQFF.

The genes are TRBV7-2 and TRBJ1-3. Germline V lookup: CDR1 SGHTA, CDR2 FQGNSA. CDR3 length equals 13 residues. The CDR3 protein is CASSLEPGNTIYF.

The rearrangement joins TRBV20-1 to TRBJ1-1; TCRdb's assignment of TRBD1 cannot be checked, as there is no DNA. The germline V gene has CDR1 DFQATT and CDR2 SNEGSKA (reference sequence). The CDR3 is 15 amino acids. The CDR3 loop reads CSARKWGQGGTEAFF.

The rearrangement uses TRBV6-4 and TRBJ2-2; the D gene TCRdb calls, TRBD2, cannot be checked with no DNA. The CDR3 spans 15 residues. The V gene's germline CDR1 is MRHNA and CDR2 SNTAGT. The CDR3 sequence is CASSEGHQNTGELFF.

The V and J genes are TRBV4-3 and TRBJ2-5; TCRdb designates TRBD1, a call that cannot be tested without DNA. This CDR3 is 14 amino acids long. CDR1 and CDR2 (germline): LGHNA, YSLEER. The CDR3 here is CASSQAGPGETQYF.

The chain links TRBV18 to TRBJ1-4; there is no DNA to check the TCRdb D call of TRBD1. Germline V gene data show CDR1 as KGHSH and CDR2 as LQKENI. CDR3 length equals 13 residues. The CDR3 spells CASSLQENEILFF.

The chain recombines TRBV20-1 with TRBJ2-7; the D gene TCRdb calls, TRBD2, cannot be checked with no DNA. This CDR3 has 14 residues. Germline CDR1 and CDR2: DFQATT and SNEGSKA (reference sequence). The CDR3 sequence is CSAFTSGGGYEQYF.

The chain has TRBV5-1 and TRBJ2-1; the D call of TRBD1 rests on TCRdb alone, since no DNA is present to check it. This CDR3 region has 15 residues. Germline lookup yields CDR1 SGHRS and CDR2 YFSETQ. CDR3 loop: CASSLGDRGVNEQFF.

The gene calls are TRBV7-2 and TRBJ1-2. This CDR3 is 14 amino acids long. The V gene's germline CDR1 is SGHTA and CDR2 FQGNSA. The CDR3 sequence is CASSLSPGEGGYTF.

The CDR3: CASSMTGGLFREQFF. The rearrangement joins TRBV5-1 to TRBJ2-1; with no DNA, the TCRdb D assignment of TRBD1 cannot be verified. CDR1 and CDR2 from the germline V gene are SGHRS and YFSETQ. The CDR3 extends over 15 amino acids.